This T cell receptor beta chain was recorded in a study of T cell responses to AZD1222 COVID-19 vaccine (dated by TCRdb to the early 2020s). Regarding the complete study: TCR sequencing was performed for 230 to 250 trial participants, of whom about 200 were given two doses of AZD1222 and 26 were given two doses of MenACWY control vaccine. Enrollment into the trials was organized by age into subgroups of 18-55, 56-69 and 70-plus years, and those subgroups contained roughly 150, 30 and 60 TCR-sequenced participants, respectively.

This clone occurred once. Its specific antigen is unknown. No much larger clonotype is one base removed from it; base qualities were not supplied. This specimen's time point label, interpreted: about 28 days (+/-7) after the second vaccine dose. AZD1222 recipients with second doses at about 4 weeks or about 12 weeks were pooled, because spike-specific TCR depth and breadth did not differ between schedules. Samples from vaccinated people were obtained from the UK trials COV001 and COV002, which included a single-blind randomized controlled phase 2/3 trial of AZD1222 (ChAdOx1 nCoV-19) in healthy adults. Trial participant PBMC samples were collected at day 0 and day 28 after the second dose for TCRbeta chain sequencing. General conclusions and limits of the study: Conclusions about previously exposed vaccinees are limited, since just 5 or 6 AZD1222 recipients were seropositive for SARS-CoV-2 at baseline. The vaccine-associated CD4 TCRs covered the entire spike protein, and the dominant responses fell in regions 160-218 and 743-854. After two AZD1222 doses, spike-specific TCR breadth and depth were significantly higher than at day 0 and than in MenACWY recipients. In the small 56-69-year group, the increase in depth fell short of significance, most likely because of low power. Epitopes outside the regions mutated in the B.1.351 and B.1.1.7 variants were reportedly recognized by nearly half of the unique spike-specific TCRs. Participants were mostly white British and included more females than males, and it was suggested by the authors that clonal diversity may have been underestimated. No day 14 peak-response samples were available, so repertoires were characterized only after the peak T cell response.

The CDR3 covers 13 residues, taking in both the cysteine and the phenylalanine. The read is trimmed to its CDR3 DNA, 39 bases read in frame from base 1. CDR1 and CDR2, looked up from the germline V gene (reference sequence), are LNHDA and SQIVND. The V end loses 6 bases and the J end loses 4 bases, and a stretch of 9 bases separates them. The CDR3 regions of human TCRbeta chains were analyzed by immunosequencing. The authors' analysis ran thus. TCRs in the repertoires were matched against a reference library of SARS-CoV-2-specific TCRs that had been generated with the MIRA antigen-specificity platform. Breadth was defined as the fraction of unique TCRs that were SARS-CoV-2-associated, and depth was defined as the fraction of total T cells that were SARS-CoV-2-associated. Each spike-specific TCR was assigned to its reactive spike region and to a CD4 or CD8 class using the MIRA data. Log10-transformed breadth and depth values were compared by one-way ANOVA with Sidak's multiple comparisons tests. The clones in this table, taken by TCRdb from immuneACCESS, are in-frame only. Not every clone is retained; where verified, under half of the shortfall comes from an unresolved V gene, and the cause of the rest is unknown. Clone size and V and J calls were adopted from that table, with D and trimming inferred from the DNA. The sample table contains around 78,000 clones; only one count was recorded for 90% of them. More than 2.5% of the sample is held by the ten biggest clonotypes.

This TCR was sampled from an adult who received the AZD1222 COVID-19 vaccine. This sample comprised peripheral blood, obtained 28 days after the second AZD1222 dose. The rearrangement joined TRBV19 to TRBJ1-4, with no confidently assigned D gene. The CDR3 has the sequence CASRTEDNEKLFF. The nucleotides read TGTGCCAGTAGGACGGAGGATAATGAAAAACTGTTTTTT.